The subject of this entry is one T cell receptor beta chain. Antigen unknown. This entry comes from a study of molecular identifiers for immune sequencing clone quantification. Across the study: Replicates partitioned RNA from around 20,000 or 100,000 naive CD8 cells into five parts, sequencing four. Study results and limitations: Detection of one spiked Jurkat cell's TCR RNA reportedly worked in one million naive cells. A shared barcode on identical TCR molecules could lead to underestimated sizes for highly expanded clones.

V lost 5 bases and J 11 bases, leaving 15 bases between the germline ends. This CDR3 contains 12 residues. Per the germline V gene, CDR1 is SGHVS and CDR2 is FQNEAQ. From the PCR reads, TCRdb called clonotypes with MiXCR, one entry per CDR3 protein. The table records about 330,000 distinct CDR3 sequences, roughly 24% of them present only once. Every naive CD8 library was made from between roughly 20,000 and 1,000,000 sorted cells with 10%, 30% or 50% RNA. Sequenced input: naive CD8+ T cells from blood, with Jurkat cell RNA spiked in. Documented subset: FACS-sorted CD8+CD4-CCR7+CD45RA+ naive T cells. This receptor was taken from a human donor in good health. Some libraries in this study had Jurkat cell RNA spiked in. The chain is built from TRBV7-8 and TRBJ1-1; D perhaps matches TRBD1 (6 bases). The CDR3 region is CASSDRRLLAFF. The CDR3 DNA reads TGTGCCAGCAGCGACAGGCGACTTCTCGCTTTCTTT.